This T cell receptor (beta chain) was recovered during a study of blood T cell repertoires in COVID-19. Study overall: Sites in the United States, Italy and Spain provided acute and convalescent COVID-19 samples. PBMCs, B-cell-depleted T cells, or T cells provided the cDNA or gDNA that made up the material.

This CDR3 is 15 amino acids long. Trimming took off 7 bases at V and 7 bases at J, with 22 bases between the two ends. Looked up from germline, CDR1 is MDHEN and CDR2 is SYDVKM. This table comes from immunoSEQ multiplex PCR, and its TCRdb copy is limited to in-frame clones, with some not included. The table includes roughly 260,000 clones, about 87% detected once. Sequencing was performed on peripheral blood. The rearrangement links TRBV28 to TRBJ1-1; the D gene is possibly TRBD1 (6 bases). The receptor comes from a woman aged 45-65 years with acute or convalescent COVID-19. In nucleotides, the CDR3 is TGTGCCAGCACCCTAAACCCGGCCAGGGGCAATGAAGCTTTCTTT. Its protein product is CASTLNPARGNEAFF.